Sequencing of this T cell receptor (beta chain) was carried out in a study of T cell changes during pregnancy in multiple sclerosis. Only in-frame clones appear in the TCRdb table, and some are missing; sequencing was by immunoSEQ multiplex PCR. Found here are 65,000 to 85,000 clones, over 85% of them singletons; the top ten hold 0.8% to 1%. Remarks on this clone: One end of the junction fails to match germline, which may point to a read error.

The input for sequencing was peripheral blood, taken in the second trimester of pregnancy. The TCR originated in a female donor in good health, enrolled as a control in a pregnancy study.

CDR3 region: CAGSLLISGTTDTQYF. The CDR3 bases are TGTGCCGGCAGTTTACTGATTAGCGGGACGACAGATACGCAGTATTTT. V is TRBV27 and J is TRBJ2-3, with 8 bases that match TRBD2. Germline V gives CDR1 MNHEY, CDR2 SMNVEV (reference sequence). The CDR3 is 16 amino acids.